Each of the 30 T cell receptor beta chains below was sequenced from the same sample in a study of blood T cells in healthy people across ages. Then a second PCR, running about 6 to 11 cycles, was carried out with a sample-barcoded 5' primer and a J-beta primer mix. TCRdb recomputed calls from the 5' RACE reads with MiXCR, one row per CDR3 protein. Among 1.5 million to 1.9 million distinct CDR3 sequences, 35% to 45% were seen once, and the ten largest hold about 4%. The source material was blood. The receptor set was obtained from a woman younger than 35 in good health.

A word on this clonotype: One end of the junction does not line up with germline, which may come from a read error. CDR3 in amino acids: CASSSNLAGVPNEQFF. Written as DNA, the CDR3 is TGTGCCAGCAGCTCTAATCTAGCGGGAGTTCCAAATGAGCAGTTTTTC. The gene calls are TRBV5-4 and TRBJ2-1; 10 bases fit TRBD2. CDR1 SGHNT and CDR2 YYREEE come from the germline V gene (reference sequence). The CDR3 consists of 16 residues.

This chain links TRBV5-1 with TRBJ2-1, with D possibly being TRBD2 (7 bases). The CDR3 sequence is 20 residues long. The germline V gene encodes CDR1 SGHRS and CDR2 YFSETQ. V gave up 1 base and J gave up 0 bases, with 23 bases separating them. DNA of the CDR3: TGCGCCAGCAGCTTGAGTTCCCTGGCGGGGGCCGCTATCTCCTACAATGAGCAGTTCTTC. Protein sequence: CASSLSSLAGAAISYNEQFF.

This rearrangement joins TRBV12-3 or TRBV12-4 to TRBJ2-1; maybe TRBD2 (5 bases). The J call may be wrong; the DNA end is better matched by TRBJ2-7. This CDR3 region has 12 residues. CDR3 DNA sequence: TGTGCCAGCAGTACCGACTACAATGAGCAGTACTTC. Residues: CASSTDYNEQYF.

V and J are TRBV7-9 and TRBJ1-2; 7 nucleotides match TRBD1. Germline V gene data show CDR1 as SEHNR and CDR2 as FQNEAQ (reference sequence). The CDR3 runs to 17 residues. After removal of 5 bases from V and 4 bases from J, the junction contained 16 bases not matched to a gene. CDR3 coding DNA: TGTGCCAGCAGCGCCGACCCTTACAGGGGTCCCTCCTATGGCTACACCTTC. This gives the protein CASSADPYRGPSYGYTF.

The genes are TRBV4-1 and TRBJ2-5; D is uncertain. The germline V gene has CDR1 MGHRA and CDR2 YSYEKL. The CDR3 spans 14 residues. V was pared by 0 bases and J by 9 bases, with 14 bases between. The CDR3 spells CASSQDIGRWAQYF. The CDR3 DNA reads TGCGCCAGCAGCCAAGATATAGGCCGGTGGGCCCAGTACTTC.

In this sample, this clonotype turned up a few times. This chain connects TRBV27 to TRBJ2-1; 8 positions agree with TRBD2. V lost 4 bases and J lost 5; bases outside the gene matches: 10. Germline lookup yields CDR1 MNHEY and CDR2 SMNVEV (reference sequence). The CDR3 runs 16 residues. Here the CDR3 reads CASSYLGGGLDNEQFF. For the CDR3, the DNA is TGTGCCAGCAGTTACCTAGGCGGGGGGCTTGACAATGAGCAGTTCTTC.

The V call is TRBV7-8, the J call TRBJ1-1; 9 nucleotides line up with TRBD1. The CDR3 spans 17 residues. Trimming at V came to 7 bases and at J to 5 bases, leaving 17 bases not matched to a gene. Per the germline V gene, CDR1 is SGHVS and CDR2 is FQNEAQ. CDR3 amino acids: CASTLRDRVIGSTEAFF. The CDR3 DNA is TGTGCCAGCACCCTAAGGGACAGGGTAATCGGGAGTACTGAAGCTTTCTTT.

The rearrangement joins TRBV3-1 to TRBJ2-1, with a tentative D call TRBD2 (7 bases). V was cut by 3 bases and J by 5 bases, with 20 bases left in between. The germline gives CDR1 LGHDT, CDR2 YNNKEL (reference sequence). The CDR3 extends over 17 amino acids. CDR3 residues: CASSQLGGGATDNEQFF. DNA of the CDR3: TGTGCCAGCAGCCAGCTTGGGGGGGGCGCAACCGACAATGAGCAGTTCTTC.

V gene TRBV21-1 combines with J gene TRBJ2-5; the tabulated D call, TRBD1, remains unverified against the DNA. TRBV21-1 is annotated as a pseudogene. The CDR3 sequence is 15 residues long. CDR3: CASSKRGYRQETQYF. CDR3 sequence (DNA): TGTGCCAGCAGCAAGCGTGGTTACAGGCAAGAGACCCAGTACTTC.

For this clonotype: One base away lies a much larger clone, so this may be a sequencing read error. The rearrangement joins TRBV15 to TRBJ2-5; maybe TRBD2 (5 bases). The CDR3 runs 15 residues. Germline V gene data show CDR1 as LNHNV and CDR2 as YYDKDF (reference sequence). The CDR3 DNA reads as TGTGCCACCAGCGGAGAAACGGACTACCAAGAGACCCAGTACTTC. It is translated as CATSGETDYQETQYF.

V gene TRBV27 combines with J gene TRBJ2-1; 9 bases map to TRBD2. CDR1 and CDR2 from the germline V gene are MNHEY and SMNVEV (reference sequence). Losses at the gene ends were 0 bases for V and 0 bases for J; bases not matched to a gene: 12. The CDR3 consists of 20 residues. DNA for the CDR3: TGTGCCAGCAGTTTATCCGGGGCCCTAGCGGGGAAGAGCTCCTACAATGAGCAGTTCTTC. Translated, it gives CASSLSGALAGKSSYNEQFF.

This clonotype was recorded a few times. The gene calls are TRBV29-1 and TRBJ1-2, with 7 positions matching TRBD1. The V segment lost 7 bases and the J segment 4 bases; nucleotides outside the gene matches: 9. Germline CDR1 reads SQVTM; CDR2 reads ANQGSEA. This CDR3 has 13 residues. DNA of the CDR3: TGCAGCGACACCCGGGACAGCCCCTATGGCTACACCTTC. It translates to CSDTRDSPYGYTF.

The chain has TRBV7-9 and TRBJ1-1; D remains unclear. Germline V gene lookup returns CDR1 SEHNR and CDR2 FQNEAQ (reference sequence). The CDR3 runs 16 residues. Trimming stripped 5 bases from V and 4 bases from J, with 20 bases between. The CDR3 DNA sequence: TGTGCCAGCAGCCCGACATGGGCGGTAAAGGGCACTGAAGCTTTCTTT. Its protein product is CASSPTWAVKGTEAFF.

The chain recombines TRBV6-5 with TRBJ1-2, with D hard to call. Germline V lookup: CDR1 MNHEY, CDR2 SVGAGI. Between the trimmed V and J ends, which lost 2 bases and 2 bases, there was a span of 6 bases. The CDR3 loop spans 13 amino acids. The CDR3 loop is CASSYRVNYGYTF. The CDR3 DNA sequence: TGTGCCAGCAGTTACAGGGTAAACTATGGCTACACCTTC.

This chain links TRBV7-2 with TRBJ1-1, with D perhaps TRBD1 (5 bases). This CDR3 is 14 amino acids long. Germline assignment: CDR1 SGHTA and CDR2 FQGNSA. V lost 3 bases, J lost 3 bases, and 11 bases lay in between. CDR3 region: CASSFRWGDTEAFF. CDR3 DNA: TGTGCCAGCAGCTTTAGGTGGGGGGACACTGAAGCTTTCTTT.

This clonotype turned up a few times. The V gene is TRBV6-5, the J gene TRBJ2-2; 7 nucleotides match TRBD2. The V and J ends lost 2 bases and 13 bases, in that order; junction bases with no gene match: 4. CDR3 length equals 12 residues. Germline CDR1 MNHEY, CDR2 SVGAGI. The CDR3 reads CASSYRSGGLFF. The CDR3 DNA reads TGTGCCAGCAGTTACCGCTCGGGAGGGCTGTTTTTT.

The V gene is TRBV27, the J gene TRBJ2-1; 7 nucleotides line up with TRBD1. The CDR3 totals 15 residues. Germline V gives CDR1 MNHEY, CDR2 SMNVEV (reference sequence). J lost 0 bases, V lost 7 bases, and 6 bases had no gene match. CDR3 amino acids: CASIRTGPSYNEQFF. The CDR3 bases are TGTGCCAGCATCCGGACAGGACCCTCCTACAATGAGCAGTTCTTC.

The gene calls are TRBV25-1 and TRBJ2-3; the match to TRBD1 covers 9 bases. Germline V lookup: CDR1 MGHDK, CDR2 SYGVNS. The CDR3 contains 18 residues. V was clipped by 3 bases and J by 1 base; unmatched bases: 11. CDR3 sequence (DNA): TGTGCCAGCAGTGAGTCCCCGGGACAGGGTCAGGGCACAGATACGCAGTATTTT. It translates to CASSESPGQGQGTDTQYF.

This clonotype came up many times. Relative to the germline gene, one junction end is altered; a read error may explain this. V and J are TRBV5-1 and TRBJ2-1; TRBD2 matches at 10 bases. This CDR3 is 16 amino acids long. CDR1 is SGHRS, CDR2 YFSETQ, per germline. The CDR3 sequence is CASSLGLAGAYNEQFF. The CDR3 DNA follows: TGTGCCAGCAGCTTGGGGCTAGCGGGGGCCTACAATGAGCAGTTCTTC.

V usage is TRBV6-5 and J usage is TRBJ2-2; 8 nucleotides line up with TRBD1. CDR1 is MNHEY and CDR2 is SVGAGI in the germline V gene. V was pared by 1 base and J by 7 bases, with 5 bases of the junction left unmatched. The CDR3 is 15 residues long. CDR3 in DNA: TGTGCCAGCAGTTACTGGCAGGGGGCTGGCGGGGAGCTGTTTTTT. It translates to CASSYWQGAGGELFF.

This chain links TRBV5-1 with TRBJ2-2; 10 bases line up with TRBD2. V lost 6 bases, J lost 1 base, and 6 bases stayed unmatched. The CDR3 loop spans 16 amino acids. CDR1 and CDR2 (germline): SGHRS, YFSETQ. This chain's CDR3 is CASIPGLAMNTGELFF. Written as DNA, the CDR3 is TGCGCCAGCATTCCGGGACTAGCGATGAACACCGGGGAGCTGTTTTTT.

The gene calls are TRBV7-2 and TRBJ2-3; TRBD2 aligns across 10 bases. Germline V CDR1 and CDR2: SGHTA, FQGNSA. This CDR3 has 16 amino acids. After removal of 1 base from V and 4 bases from J, the junction contained 5 bases not matched to a gene. The CDR3 DNA reads as TGTGCCAGCAGCTTAGGCCCAGCGGGGGGGTCAGATACGCAGTATTTT. Amino acids: CASSLGPAGGSDTQYF.

This chain connects TRBV29-1 to TRBJ2-5; perhaps TRBD1 as D (6 bases). V shed 5 bases and J shed 0 bases, with 13 bases lying between them. The germline V gene has CDR1 SQVTM and CDR2 ANQGSEA. The CDR3 covers 14 residues. In DNA form, the CDR3 reads TGCAGCGTTAAAGGACAGAGGTACCAAGAGACCCAGTACTTC. This codes for CSVKGQRYQETQYF.

Concerning this clonotype itself: A junction boundary mismatches the germline segment, possibly from a read error. This sequence joins TRBV7-2 and TRBJ1-2, with D perhaps matching TRBD1 (5 bases). CDR3 size: 15 residues. In germline, CDR1 is SGHTA, CDR2 FQGNSA. CDR3 sequence: CANSLDSLPLLGYTF. CDR3 DNA: TGTGCCAACAGCTTAGACAGCTTACCTCTACTGGGCTACACCTTC.

The chain uses TRBV5-5 and TRBJ1-5; 12 nucleotides agree with TRBD1. Trimming cost V 4 bases and J 7 bases; bases outside gene matches: 9. Germline CDR1 reads SGHKS; CDR2 reads YYEKEE (reference sequence). The CDR3 spans 16 residues. CDR3 residues: CASSPRWDRGPQPQHF. Written as DNA, the CDR3 is TGTGCCAGCAGCCCAAGGTGGGACAGGGGGCCACAGCCCCAGCATTTT.

This clonotype was recorded at least ten times. The chain joins TRBV20-1 to TRBJ2-7; 12 bases are shared with TRBD1. The CDR3 loop spans 15 amino acids. Per the germline V gene, CDR1 is DFQATT and CDR2 is SNEGSKA (reference sequence). V shed 3 bases, J shed 3 bases, and the junction held 6 bases outside the gene matches. Here the CDR3 reads CSARGDRGQGYEQYF. Written as DNA, the CDR3 is TGCAGTGCTAGGGGGGACAGGGGGCAGGGCTACGAGCAGTACTTC.

The chain is built from TRBV29-1 and TRBJ2-1; D is ambiguous. Trimming left V 6 bases short and J 4 bases short, with 7 bases between. Germline V CDR1 and CDR2: SQVTM, ANQGSEA. The CDR3 runs 11 residues. The CDR3 nucleotides read TGCAGCGTCCACATATACAATGAGCAGTTCTTC. Translated, it gives CSVHIYNEQFF.

The chain is built from TRBV27 and TRBJ1-2, with D possibly matching TRBD1 (6 bases). The germline V and J ends were trimmed by 5 bases and 0 bases, with 16 bases remaining between them. The CDR3 covers 16 residues. Germline V gene sequence: CDR1 MNHEY, CDR2 SMNVEV (reference sequence). The CDR3 DNA sequence: TGTGCCAGCAGTAAAAATACAGGGCGAGCTAACTATGGCTACACCTTC. Protein sequence: CASSKNTGRANYGYTF.

The chain joins TRBV6-5 to TRBJ2-7; D possibly corresponds to TRBD1 (6 bases). CDR1 is MNHEY, CDR2 SVGAGI, per germline. Deletions cut 5 bases from V and 2 bases from J, with 16 bases between. The CDR3 covers 15 residues. CDR3 sequence (DNA): TGTGCCAGCAGTGCCACAGGGAAACCAACCTACGAGCAGTACTTC. Translation gives CASSATGKPTYEQYF.

This chain links TRBV9 with TRBJ2-1; no definite D call. Per germline, CDR1 SGDLS and CDR2 YYNGEE. V gave up 3 bases and J gave up 4 bases, with 11 bases separating them. The CDR3 contains 14 residues. CDR3 DNA sequence: TGTGCCAGCAGCGCCGGCCACCTATACAATGAGCAGTTCTTC. Translation gives CASSAGHLYNEQFF.